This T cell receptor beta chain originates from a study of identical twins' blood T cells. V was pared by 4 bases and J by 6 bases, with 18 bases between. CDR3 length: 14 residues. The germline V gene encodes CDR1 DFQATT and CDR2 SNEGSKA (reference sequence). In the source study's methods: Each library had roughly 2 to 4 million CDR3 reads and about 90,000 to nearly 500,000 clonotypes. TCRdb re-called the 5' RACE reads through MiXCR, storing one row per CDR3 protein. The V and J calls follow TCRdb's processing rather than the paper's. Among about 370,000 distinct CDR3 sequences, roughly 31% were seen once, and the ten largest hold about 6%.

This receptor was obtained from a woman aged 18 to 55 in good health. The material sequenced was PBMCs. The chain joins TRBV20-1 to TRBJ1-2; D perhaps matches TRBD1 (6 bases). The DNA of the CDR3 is TGCAGTGCTACTGGGGGCAAGGCGAGGGATGGCTACACCTTC. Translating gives CSATGGKARDGYTF.